The entry below describes one T cell receptor beta chain. What it binds is not known. Original data processing: Junction-only sequences without quality scores were provided by ImmunoSEQ, so filtering was different. Method: immunoSEQ multiplex PCR; TCRdb's copy keeps in-frame clones and lacks some. The DNA was the basis for D and trimming; V, J and clone size are from that table. The sample records 1,400,000 or so clones, about 98.5% being singletons. Germline CDR1 SEHNR, CDR2 FQNEAQ (reference sequence). CDR3 length: 15 amino acids. After removal of 5 bases from V and 4 bases from J, the junction contained 7 bases not matched to a gene. This entry comes from a study of shared clonotypes between healthy human individuals. Study results and limitations: Approximately 5.1% was the fraction of naive CD4 clonotypes found shared across a few donors. Few donors limited the genetic and exposure-history diversity represented.

J is TRBJ1-2 and V is TRBV7-9, with TRBD1 matching over 10 bases. The TCR comes from a man aged 25 to 40 in good health. The sample was naive CD4+ T cells sorted from blood. Subset here: CD45RA+ positively selected. DNA of the CDR3: TGTGCCAGCAGCAGCCGGGACAGGGGAATCTATGGCTACACCTTC. Protein: CASSSRDRGIYGYTF.